Listed here are 14 T cell receptor beta chains from one sample, sequenced in a study of T cells in Graves' hyperthyroidism and ophthalmopathy (dated by TCRdb to between 2018 and 2021). Libraries were prepared through multiplex PCR. Sequencing was performed on an Illumina HiSeq 2000. The TCR beta CDR3 regions were amplified from the RNA transcripts. A first-round RT-PCR of the TCR CDR3 used the HTBI primer set with the Qiagen OneStep RT-PCR kit. TCRdb itself trimmed the public reads at Q25 with fastp, ran MiXCR and retained productive beta chains. Identical CDR3 proteins give one entry, which carries the most common genes and DNA. The sample records 370,000 or so distinct CDR3 sequences, about 13% of which are singletons. Of the sample, less than 25% falls within the top ten clones. Sequencing was performed on blood. The receptors derive from a man aged 30 to 45 with Graves' hyperthyroidism that later progressed to Graves' ophthalmopathy.

This chain uses TRBV28 with TRBJ1-2; TRBD1 matches at 10 bases. The CDR3 has 15 amino acids. The V and J ends lost 4 bases and 4 bases, in that order; junction bases with no gene match: 6. CDR1 is MDHEN and CDR2 is SYDVKM in the germline V gene. This CDR3 reads CASSSRQGASYGYTF. The CDR3 nucleotides read TGTGCCAGCAGTTCAAGACAGGGGGCAAGCTATGGCTACACCTTC.

CDR3 amino acids: CASSFSVSSYNEQFF. The CDR3 DNA reads TGTGCCAGCAGTTTTAGCGTCAGCTCCTACAATGAGCAGTTCTTC. The chain uses TRBV27 and TRBJ2-1, with D possibly TRBD2 on 5 matching bases. Germline values: CDR1 MNHEY, CDR2 SMNVEV (reference sequence). Deletions cut 3 bases from V and 0 bases from J, with 9 bases between. The CDR3 covers 15 residues.

This clonotype has a handful of counts. Given a much more abundant clone one base away, this may be a read error. Because it lacks the conserved phenylalanine or tryptophan at the end, this CDR3 is likely a read error. V is TRBV28 and J is TRBJ1-1; 7 bases line up with TRBD1. Germline V gives CDR1 MDHEN, CDR2 SYDVKM. The CDR3 length is 14 residues. Trimming removed 6 bases from V and 4 bases from J; junction bases left unmatched: 8. The CDR3 region has the DNA TGTGCCAGCAGGAAGACAGGGAGGTTCACTGAAGCTTTCCTT. It translates to CASRKTGRFTEAFL.

Notes on this clonotype: Germline and junction disagree at one end, which may indicate a read error. The genes are TRBV4-1 and TRBJ2-6, with D tentatively TRBD1 (6 bases). CDR3 size: 15 residues. Germline loops: CDR1 MGHRA, CDR2 YSYEKL. Here the CDR3 DNA reads TGCGCCAGCAGCGCACAGGGACCTGGGGCCAACGTCATGACTTTC. Encoded protein: CASSAQGPGANVMTF.

The table lists this clonotype with many counts. The chain couples TRBV27 to TRBJ1-1; D is perhaps TRBD1 (6 bases). The CDR3 length is 13 residues. CDR1 and CDR2 (germline): MNHEY, SMNVEV (reference sequence). The ends were cut back, 8 bases at V and 4 bases at J, with 14 bases in the middle. CDR3 sequence (DNA): TGTGCCAGCTGGGACAACCTGGGCACTGAAGCTTTCTTT. This encodes CASWDNLGTEAFF.

At least ten counts were recorded for this clonotype. This chain connects TRBV20-1 to TRBJ2-2, with 10 nucleotides matching TRBD2. The trim removed 2 bases at V and 3 bases at J, leaving 9 bases unmatched. The CDR3 is 17 residues long. The germline CDR1 and CDR2 sequences are DFQATT and SNEGSKA (reference sequence). In DNA form, the CDR3 reads TGCAGTGCTAGAATGGCTAGCGGGGGCCTGGACACCGGGGAGCTGTTTTTT. It specifies CSARMASGGLDTGELFF.

The rearrangement links TRBV6-1 to TRBJ1-6, with a possible D match to TRBD1 (6 bases). Between the trimmed V and J ends, which lost 4 bases and 9 bases, there was a span of 10 bases. Looked up from germline, CDR1 is MNHNS and CDR2 is SASEGT. CDR3 length equals 13 residues. CDR3 bases: TGTGCCAGCAGTGGGCAGGGGACTTCACCCCTCCACTTT. It encodes CASSGQGTSPLHF.

The chain carries TRBV6-4 and TRBJ2-3, with 8 nucleotides matching TRBD2. The CDR3 extends over 14 amino acids. CDR1 MRHNA and CDR2 SNTAGT come from the germline V gene. J was trimmed by 6 bases and V by 3 bases; bases with no gene match: 5. CDR3 in amino acids: CASSDQPSGDTQYF. The CDR3 DNA follows: TGTGCCAGCAGTGATCAGCCTAGCGGGGATACGCAGTATTTT.

Concerning this clonotype: A much larger clone differs by one base, so this may be a read error. V is TRBV7-3 and J is TRBJ2-3; no definite D call. The V gene's germline CDR1 is SGHTA and CDR2 FQGTGA. There are 13 residues in the CDR3. DNA for the CDR3: TGTGCCAGCAGCATAAAAGGCACAGATAAGCAGTATTTT. Residues: CASSIKGTDKQYF.

This clonotype was recorded at least ten times. The chain employs TRBV7-2 and TRBJ1-2, with 10 nucleotides matching TRBD1. Germline-derived CDR1 and CDR2 are SGHTA and FQGNSA. The CDR3 sequence is 13 residues long. The junction had 2 bases not matched to a gene; V was cut back by 5 bases and J by 5 bases. For the CDR3, the DNA is TGTGCCAGCAGCGCGGGACAGGGGTATGGCTACACCTTC. Translating gives CASSAGQGYGYTF.

The sample holds a few counts of this clonotype. The chain is built from TRBV5-5 and TRBJ1-3; D call uncertain. The CDR3 is 14 amino acids. V was pared by 2 bases and J by 1 base, with 7 bases between. Germline loops: CDR1 SGHKS, CDR2 YYEKEE (reference sequence). CDR3: CASSFDYSGNTIYF. The CDR3 DNA reads as TGTGCCAGCAGCTTTGACTATTCTGGAAACACCATATATTTT.

The J gene is TRBJ2-1, the V gene TRBV5-1, with TRBD2 matching over 7 bases. Trimming took 1 base from V and 8 from J; bases not matched to a gene: 9. CDR3 length: 15 amino acids. The germline CDR1 and CDR2 sequences are SGHRS and YFSETQ. In nucleotides, the CDR3 is TGCGCCAGCAGCTTGTTTCGGGGGGAATTGGATGAGCAGTTCTTC. It encodes CASSLFRGELDEQFF.

This clonotype showed up many times. J is TRBJ2-1 and V is TRBV11-1, with TRBD2 identical over 7 bases. This CDR3 contains 16 residues. The ends lost 2 bases at V and 2 bases at J; junction bases unmatched: 6. CDR1 and CDR2 from the germline V gene are SGHAT and FQDESV (reference sequence). The CDR3 DNA follows: TGTGCCAGCAGCTTACGGGGCGGGGGTACCTACAATGAGCAGTTCTTC. This codes for CASSLRGGGTYNEQFF.

The genes are TRBV27 and TRBJ1-1; 8 nucleotides agree with TRBD1. The germline CDR1 and CDR2 sequences are MNHEY and SMNVEV (reference sequence). Germline trimming cut 4 bases from V and 0 bases from J; bases unmatched to any gene: 7. CDR3 length equals 16 residues. Here the CDR3 DNA reads TGTGCCAGCAGTTCCTGGGACAGGATTATGAACACTGAAGCTTTCTTT. As protein: CASSSWDRIMNTEAFF.